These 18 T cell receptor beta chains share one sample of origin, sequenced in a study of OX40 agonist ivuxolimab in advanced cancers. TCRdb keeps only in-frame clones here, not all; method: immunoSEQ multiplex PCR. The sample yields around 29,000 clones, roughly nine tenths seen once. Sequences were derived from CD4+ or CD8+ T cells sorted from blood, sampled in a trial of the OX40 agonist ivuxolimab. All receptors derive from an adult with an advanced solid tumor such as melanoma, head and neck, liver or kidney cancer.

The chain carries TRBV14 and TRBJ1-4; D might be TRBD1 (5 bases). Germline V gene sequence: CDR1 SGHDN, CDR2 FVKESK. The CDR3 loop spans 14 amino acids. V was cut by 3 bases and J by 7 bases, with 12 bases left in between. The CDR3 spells CASSHKGEFEKLFF. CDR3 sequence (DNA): TGTGCCAGCAGCCATAAAGGGGAGTTTGAAAAACTGTTTTTT.

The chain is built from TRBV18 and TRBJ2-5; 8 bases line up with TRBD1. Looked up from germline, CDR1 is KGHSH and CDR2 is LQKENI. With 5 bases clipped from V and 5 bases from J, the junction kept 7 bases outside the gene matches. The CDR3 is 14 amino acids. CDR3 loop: CASSSQGAEETQYF. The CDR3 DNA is TGTGCCAGCTCATCGCAGGGGGCAGAGGAGACCCAGTACTTC. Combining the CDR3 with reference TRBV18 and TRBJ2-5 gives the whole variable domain NAGVMQNPRHLVRRRGQEARLRCSPMKGHSHVYWYRQLPEEGLKFMVYLQKENIIDESGMPKERFSAEFPKEGPSILRIQQVVRGDSAAYFCASSSQGAEETQYFGPGTRLLVL.

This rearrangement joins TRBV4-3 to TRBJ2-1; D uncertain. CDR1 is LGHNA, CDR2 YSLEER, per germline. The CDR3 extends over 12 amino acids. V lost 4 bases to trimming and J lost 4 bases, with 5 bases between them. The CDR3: CASSPSYNEQFF. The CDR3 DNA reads TGCGCCAGCAGCCCGTCTTACAATGAGCAGTTCTTC.

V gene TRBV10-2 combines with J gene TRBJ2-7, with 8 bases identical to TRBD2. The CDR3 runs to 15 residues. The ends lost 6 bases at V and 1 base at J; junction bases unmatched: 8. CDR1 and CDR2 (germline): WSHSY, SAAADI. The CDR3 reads CASSDLAGTSYEQYF. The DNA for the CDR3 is TGCGCCAGCAGCGATTTAGCGGGAACGTCCTACGAGCAGTACTTC.

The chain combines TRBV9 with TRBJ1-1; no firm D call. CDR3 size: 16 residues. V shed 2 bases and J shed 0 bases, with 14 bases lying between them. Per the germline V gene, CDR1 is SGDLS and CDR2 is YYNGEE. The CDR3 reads CASSVNGRLLNTEAFF. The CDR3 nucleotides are TGTGCCAGCAGCGTGAATGGACGGCTACTGAACACTGAAGCTTTCTTT.

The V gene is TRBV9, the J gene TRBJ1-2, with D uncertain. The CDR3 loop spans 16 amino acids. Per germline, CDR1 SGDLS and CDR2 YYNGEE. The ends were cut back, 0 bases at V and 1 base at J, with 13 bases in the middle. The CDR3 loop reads CASSVVSTGVNYGYTF. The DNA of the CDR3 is TGTGCCAGCAGCGTAGTCAGCACGGGAGTTAACTATGGCTACACCTTC. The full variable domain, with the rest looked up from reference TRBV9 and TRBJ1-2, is DSGVTQTPKHLITATGQRVTLRCSPRSGDLSVYWYQQSLDQGLQFLIQYYNGEERAKGNILERFSAQQFPDLHSELNLSSLELGDSALYFCASSVVSTGVNYGYTFGSGTRLTVV.

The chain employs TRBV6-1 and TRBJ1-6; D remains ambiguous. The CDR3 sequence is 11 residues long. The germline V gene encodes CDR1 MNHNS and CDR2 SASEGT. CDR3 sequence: CVTQPGSPLHF. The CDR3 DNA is TGTGTCACCCAGCCAGGATCACCCCTCCACTTT.

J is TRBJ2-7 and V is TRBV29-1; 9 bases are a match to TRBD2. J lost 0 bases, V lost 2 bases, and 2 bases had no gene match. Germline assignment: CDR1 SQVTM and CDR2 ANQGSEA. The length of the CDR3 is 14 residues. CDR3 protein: CSVELAGSSYEQYF. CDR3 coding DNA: TGCAGCGTTGAACTAGCGGGGAGCTCCTACGAGCAGTACTTC.

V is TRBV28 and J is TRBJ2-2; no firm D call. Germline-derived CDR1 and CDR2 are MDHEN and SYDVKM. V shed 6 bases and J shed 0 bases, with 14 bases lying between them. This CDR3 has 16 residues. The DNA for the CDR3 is TGTGCCAGCAGCCCCATAAGGCCGGCGAACACCGGGGAGCTGTTTTTT. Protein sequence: CASSPIRPANTGELFF.

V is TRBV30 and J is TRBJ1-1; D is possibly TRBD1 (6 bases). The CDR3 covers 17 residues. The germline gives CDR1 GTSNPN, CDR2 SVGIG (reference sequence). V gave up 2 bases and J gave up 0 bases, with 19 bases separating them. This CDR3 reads CAWSPSLGRTVNTEAFF. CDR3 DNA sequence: TGTGCCTGGAGTCCATCGCTCGGTCGGACAGTGAACACTGAAGCTTTCTTT.

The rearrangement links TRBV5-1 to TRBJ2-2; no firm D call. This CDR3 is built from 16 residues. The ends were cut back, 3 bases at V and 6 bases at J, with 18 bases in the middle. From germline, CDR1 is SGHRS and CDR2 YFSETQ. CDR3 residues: CASSWAWESRAGELFF. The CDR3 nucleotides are TGCGCCAGCAGCTGGGCGTGGGAAAGCAGAGCCGGGGAGCTGTTTTTT. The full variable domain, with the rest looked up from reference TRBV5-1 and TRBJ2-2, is KAGVTQTPRYLIKTRGQQVTLSCSPISGHRSVSWYQQTPGQGLQFLFEYFSETQRNKGNFPGRFSGRQFSNSRSEMNVSTLELGDSALYLCASSWAWESRAGELFFGEGSRLTVL.

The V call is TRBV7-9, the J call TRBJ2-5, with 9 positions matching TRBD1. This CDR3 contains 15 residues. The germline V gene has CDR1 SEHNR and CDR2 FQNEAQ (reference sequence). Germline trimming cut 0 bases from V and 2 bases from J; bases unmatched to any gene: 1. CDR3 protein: CASSLAGTGQETQYF. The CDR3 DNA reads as TGTGCCAGCAGCTTAGCCGGGACAGGGCAAGAGACCCAGTACTTC.

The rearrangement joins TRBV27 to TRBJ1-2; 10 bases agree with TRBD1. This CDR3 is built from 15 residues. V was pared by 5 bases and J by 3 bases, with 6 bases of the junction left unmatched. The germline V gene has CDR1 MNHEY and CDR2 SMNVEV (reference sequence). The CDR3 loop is CASSPTGGAYYGYTF. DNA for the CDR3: TGTGCCAGCAGTCCGACAGGGGGCGCCTACTATGGCTACACCTTC.

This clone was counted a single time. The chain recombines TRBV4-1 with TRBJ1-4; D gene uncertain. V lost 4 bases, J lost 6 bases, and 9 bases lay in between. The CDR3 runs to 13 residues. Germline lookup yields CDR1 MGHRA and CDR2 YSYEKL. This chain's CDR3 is CASSLRADEKLFF. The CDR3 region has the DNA TGCGCCAGCAGCCTAAGAGCGGATGAAAAACTGTTTTTT.

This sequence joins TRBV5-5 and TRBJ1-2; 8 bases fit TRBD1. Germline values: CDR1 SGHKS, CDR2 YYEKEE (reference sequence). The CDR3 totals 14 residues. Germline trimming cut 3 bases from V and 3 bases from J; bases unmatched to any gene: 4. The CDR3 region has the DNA TGTGCCAGCAGCTCCGGACAGGGTCACTATGGCTACACCTTC. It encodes CASSSGQGHYGYTF.

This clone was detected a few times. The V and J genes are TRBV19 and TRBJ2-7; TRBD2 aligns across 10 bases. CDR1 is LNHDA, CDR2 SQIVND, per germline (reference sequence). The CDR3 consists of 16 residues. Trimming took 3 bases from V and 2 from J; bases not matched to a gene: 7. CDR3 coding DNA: TGTGCCAGTAGTATCGGATCTAGCGGGGGCCCCTACGAGCAGTACTTC. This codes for CASSIGSSGGPYEQYF.

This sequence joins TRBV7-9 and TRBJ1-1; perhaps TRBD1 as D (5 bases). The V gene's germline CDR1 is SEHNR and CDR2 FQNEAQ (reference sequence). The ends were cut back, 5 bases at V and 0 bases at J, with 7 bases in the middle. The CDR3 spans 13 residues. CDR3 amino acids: CASSGQVNTEAFF. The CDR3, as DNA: TGTGCCAGCAGCGGACAAGTGAACACTGAAGCTTTCTTT.

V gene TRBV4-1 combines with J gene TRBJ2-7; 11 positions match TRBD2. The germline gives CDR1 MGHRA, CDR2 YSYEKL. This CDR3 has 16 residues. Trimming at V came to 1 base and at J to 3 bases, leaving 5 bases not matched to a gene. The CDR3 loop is CASSQALAGEGYEQYF. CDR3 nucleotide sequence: TGCGCCAGCAGCCAAGCACTAGCGGGAGAAGGCTACGAGCAGTACTTC.